Given below is one T cell receptor beta chain in context. This clonotype was found a few times. The antigen this receptor binds is unknown. A junction end diverges from the germline sequence, so it may reflect a read error. The data originate from a study of CD8+CD57+ T cells in acquired aplastic anemia listed by TCRdb under 2018. Study-level background: Extracted DNA from sorted CD4+ and CD8+ cells averaged around 3.3 ug, ranging from roughly 0.17 to 30 ug. CD8+CD57+ expansion was defined as frequency above the mean frequency observed in healthy subjects. Broader findings and caveats from the paper: CD8+ Simpson's diversity did not differ significantly between patients and healthy controls (P=0.060). Around 31 CD8+ CDR3 sequences were shared between patients and controls but appeared highly expressed in patients and within their immunodominant clones.

The CDR3, from cysteine to phenylalanine, totals 15 residues. Here the CDR3 DNA is all that survives: 45 bases in frame from base 1. Per the germline V gene (reference sequence), DFQATT is the CDR1 and SNEGSKA is the CDR2. Profiling of TCR beta VDJ combinations and CDR3 sequences used genomic DNA as the template. An Illumina HiSeq 2000 was the platform used for TCR repertoire sequencing. On the authors' methods: TRBV/TRBJ rearrangement plots, CDR3 size and DJ length profiles, and Simpson's diversity index were used to assess repertoires. Whichever DNA sequence was most abundant in the deep sequencing data was defined as the immunodominant clone. CDR3 amino acid sequences were checked for sharing between subjects and were compared against published repertoires and the VDJdb database. Using fastp at Q25 and MiXCR, TCRdb reprocessed the public reads and kept productive beta chains. Identical CDR3 proteins give one entry, which carries the most common genes and DNA. TCRdb's processing, not the authors' own work, is the source of the V and J calls. Recorded for this sample are about 43,000 distinct CDR3 sequences; under 80% of them occurred a single time. 59% of the sample comes from the top ten.

Flow cytometry had shown CD8+CD57+ cell expansion in the patients selected for sequencing. Every patient had severe acquired aplastic anemia, diagnosed using the International Study of Aplastic Anemia and Agranulocytosis and Camitta criteria. No therapy had been received by the patients at the time of blood sampling. In this study, sorted CD4+ and CD8+ T cells from the blood of healthy subjects and of severe aplastic anemia patients had their TCR repertoires deep-sequenced. Patients were enrolled in the USA under clinicaltrials.gov protocols 00001620, 01623167, 00001397, 00071045, 00081523 and 00961064. Ficoll-Paque density gradient centrifugation was used to isolate peripheral blood mononuclear cells. Before DNA extraction, CD4+ and CD8+ T cells were sorted by FACS or by magnetic beads.

The specimen sequenced was sorted CD4+, CD8+, or CD8+CD57+ T cells (not recorded which) from PBMCs. The chain was built from TRBV20-1 and TRBJ1-3; matching of 6 bases hints at TRBD1 as the D gene. The receptor's source is a human donor with aplastic anemia. The CDR3 in this case is CSARALGHTGNAIYF. In nucleotides, the sequence is TGCAGTGCTAGGGCCCTGGGACACACTGGAAACGCCATATATTTT.